The 9 T cell receptor beta chains presented below share a single source sample, sequenced in a study of T cell responses to AZD1222 COVID-19 vaccine. Method: immunoSEQ multiplex PCR; TCRdb's copy keeps in-frame clones and lacks some. Among around 150,000 clones listed, roughly 90% were seen once. The source material was peripheral blood, sampled on day 0 of AZD1222 vaccination. The origin of the receptors is an adult in good health.

At least ten counts were recorded for this clone. The CDR3: CASSSAEHNEQFF. CDR3 sequence (DNA): TGTGCCAGCAGTTCAGCAGAACACAATGAGCAGTTCTTC. This chain uses TRBV6-2 or TRBV6-3 with TRBJ2-1; the D is unclear. Germline loops: CDR1 MNHEY, CDR2 SVGEGT. Trimming shortened V by 4 bases and J by 5 bases, and 9 bases separated the two germline ends. This CDR3 spans 13 amino acids.

This clone was found a few times. The rearrangement links TRBV7-9 to TRBJ2-1, with TRBD2 matching over 9 bases. Germline V gene lookup returns CDR1 SEHNR and CDR2 FQNEAQ (reference sequence). The CDR3 is made up of 16 amino acids. V shed 0 bases, J shed 9 bases, and the junction held 9 bases outside the gene matches. This chain's CDR3 is CASSLATSGGFGEQFF. DNA of the CDR3: TGTGCCAGCAGCTTAGCGACCAGCGGGGGGTTTGGTGAGCAGTTCTTC.

V is TRBV19 and J is TRBJ1-2, with D tentatively TRBD1 (6 bases). The CDR3 has 14 amino acids. Germline values: CDR1 LNHDA, CDR2 SQIVND (reference sequence). The V gene lost 4 bases and the J gene lost 3 bases, with 12 bases spanning the gap. CDR3 nucleotide sequence: TGTGCCAGTAGTAAGGGGGGCACTGACTATGGCTACACCTTC. Residues: CASSKGGTDYGYTF.

The rearrangement joins TRBV5-1 to TRBJ1-1, with 10 bases matching TRBD1. The CDR3 is 15 amino acids. CDR1 and CDR2 (germline): SGHRS, YFSETQ. V trimming: 4 bases; J trimming: 7 bases; junction bases outside the gene matches: 10. CDR3 sequence (DNA): TGCGCCAGCAGCCCGCCGACAGGGGGCGCGGGTGAAGCTTTCTTT. This sequence encodes CASSPPTGGAGEAFF.

V and J are TRBV5-1 and TRBJ1-2; 8 nucleotides line up with TRBD1. With 4 bases clipped from V and 4 bases from J, the junction kept 6 bases outside the gene matches. Looked up from germline, CDR1 is SGHRS and CDR2 is YFSETQ. This CDR3 is built from 14 residues. As DNA, the CDR3 is TGCGCCAGCAGCAGTACCGGGACAGGCTATGGCTACACCTTC. It codes for CASSSTGTGYGYTF.

The chain uses TRBV30 and TRBJ1-5; D not resolved. There are 14 residues in the CDR3. From germline, CDR1 is GTSNPN and CDR2 SVGIG (reference sequence). V dropped 5 bases and J dropped 5 bases, with 16 bases sitting between them. The DNA for the CDR3 is TGTGCCTGGGCCCCGGGAGGAGAACATCAGCCCCAGCATTTT. Translating gives CAWAPGGEHQPQHF.

The chain uses TRBV4-3 and TRBJ2-7; TRBD2 matches at 8 bases. The germline gives CDR1 LGHNA, CDR2 YSLEER. There are 16 residues in the CDR3. After removal of 0 bases from V and 1 base from J, the junction contained 5 bases not matched to a gene. The DNA for the CDR3 is TGCGCCAGCAGCCAAGATTACGGGACTAGTTCCTACGAGCAGTACTTC. Translation: CASSQDYGTSSYEQYF.

V usage is TRBV3-1 (or the pseudogene TRBV3-2) and J usage is TRBJ1-1; no firm D call. Between the trimmed V and J ends, which lost 2 bases and 4 bases, there was a span of 14 bases. CDR1 and CDR2 (germline): LGHDT, YNNKEL (reference sequence). This CDR3 region has 15 residues. DNA for the CDR3: TGTGCCAGCAGCCAATGGGGAAATCTCGGCACTGAAGCTTTCTTT. Its protein is CASSQWGNLGTEAFF.

The chain employs TRBV7-6 and TRBJ2-1; TRBD2 aligns across 11 bases. Germline CDR1 reads SGHVS; CDR2 reads FNYEAQ. The CDR3 has 15 amino acids. The V segment lost 5 bases and the J segment 4 bases; nucleotides outside the gene matches: 4. Written as DNA, the CDR3 is TGTGCCAGCAGCCCACTAGCGGGGGCTTACAATGAGCAGTTCTTC. Amino acids: CASSPLAGAYNEQFF.